Sequencing of this T cell receptor beta chain was carried out in a study of CD8 T cells in ankylosing spondylitis. Study findings and constraints: Significantly higher representation of disease-linked clones was reported for matched ankylosing spondylitis synovial fluid. Apparently characteristic of ankylosing spondylitis blood was a TCR beta motif (fewer than 10 highly homologous variants). Disease-linked clones displayed a CD8+ phenotype and appeared relatively rarely in peripheral blood. Earlier authors reported some of these motif variants in reactive arthritis synovial fluid and blood.

Looked up from germline, CDR1 is DFQATT and CDR2 is SNEGSKA (reference sequence). The length of the CDR3 is 13 residues. The V and J ends lost 5 bases and 7 bases, in that order; junction bases with no gene match: 7. As regards this clonotype: The target antigen is unknown.

Using quantitative 5'-RACE with molecular barcodes, the authors made TCR beta libraries. TCRdb independently ran MiXCR on the 5' RACE reads; one entry per CDR3 protein. Counted here are about 540,000 distinct CDR3 sequences, approximately 12% occurring once; the ten biggest clones make up approximately 6.3%. The TCR originated in a male donor with ankylosing spondylitis. The chain couples TRBV20-1 to TRBJ2-2; 7 bases align to TRBD2. The specimen sequenced was blood, either unsorted or a sorted T cell fraction (not recorded which). The CDR3 loop reads CSAQAGLYGELFF. The CDR3 DNA follows: TGCAGTGCTCAAGCGGGGCTGTACGGGGAGCTGTTTTTT.